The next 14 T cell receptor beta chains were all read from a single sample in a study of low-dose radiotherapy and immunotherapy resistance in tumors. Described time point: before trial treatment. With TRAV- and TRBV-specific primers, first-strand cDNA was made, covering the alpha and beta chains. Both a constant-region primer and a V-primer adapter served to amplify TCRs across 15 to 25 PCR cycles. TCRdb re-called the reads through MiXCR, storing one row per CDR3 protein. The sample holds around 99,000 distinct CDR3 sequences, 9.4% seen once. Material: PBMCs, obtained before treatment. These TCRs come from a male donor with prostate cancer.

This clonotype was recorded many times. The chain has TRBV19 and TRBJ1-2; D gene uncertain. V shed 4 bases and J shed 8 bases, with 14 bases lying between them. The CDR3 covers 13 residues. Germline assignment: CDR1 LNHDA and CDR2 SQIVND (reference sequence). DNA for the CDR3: TGTGCCAGTAGTACCCGCTTTGATGAAGGCTACACCTTC. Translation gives CASSTRFDEGYTF.

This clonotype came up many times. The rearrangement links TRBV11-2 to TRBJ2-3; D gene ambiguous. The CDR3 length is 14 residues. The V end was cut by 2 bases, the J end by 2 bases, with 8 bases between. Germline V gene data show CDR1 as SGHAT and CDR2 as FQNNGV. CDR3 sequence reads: CASSLRLLTDTQYF. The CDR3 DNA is TGTGCCAGCAGCTTAAGACTTCTCACAGATACGCAGTATTTT.

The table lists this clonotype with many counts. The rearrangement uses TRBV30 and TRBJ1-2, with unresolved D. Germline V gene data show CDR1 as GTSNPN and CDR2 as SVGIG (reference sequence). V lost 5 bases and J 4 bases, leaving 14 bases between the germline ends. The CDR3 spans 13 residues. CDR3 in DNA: TGTGCCTGGTCGACCCCTTTGGGCTATGGCTACACCTTC. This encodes CAWSTPLGYGYTF.

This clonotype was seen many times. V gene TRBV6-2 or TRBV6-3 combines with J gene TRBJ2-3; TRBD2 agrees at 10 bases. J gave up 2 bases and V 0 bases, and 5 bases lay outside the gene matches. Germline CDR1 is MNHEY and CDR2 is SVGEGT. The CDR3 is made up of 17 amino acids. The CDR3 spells CASSYSLAGASTDTQYF. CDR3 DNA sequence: TGTGCCAGCAGTTACTCGCTAGCGGGAGCGTCCACAGATACGCAGTATTTT.

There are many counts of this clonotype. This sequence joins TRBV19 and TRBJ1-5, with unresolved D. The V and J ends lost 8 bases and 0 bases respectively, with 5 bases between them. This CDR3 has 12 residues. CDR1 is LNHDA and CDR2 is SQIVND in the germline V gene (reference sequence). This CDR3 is CASGFSNQPQHF. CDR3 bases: TGTGCCAGTGGGTTTAGCAATCAGCCCCAGCATTTT.

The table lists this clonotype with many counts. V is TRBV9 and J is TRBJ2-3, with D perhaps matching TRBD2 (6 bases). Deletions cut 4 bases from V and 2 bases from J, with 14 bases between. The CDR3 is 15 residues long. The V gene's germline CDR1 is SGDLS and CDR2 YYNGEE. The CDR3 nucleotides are TGTGCCAGCAGCAGATCGGGAGTCGCCACAGATACGCAGTATTTT. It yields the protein CASSRSGVATDTQYF.

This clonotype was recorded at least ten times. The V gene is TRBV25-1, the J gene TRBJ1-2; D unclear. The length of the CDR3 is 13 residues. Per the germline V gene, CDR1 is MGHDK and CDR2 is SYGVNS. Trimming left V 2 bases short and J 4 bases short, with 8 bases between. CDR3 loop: CASSETNVYGYTF. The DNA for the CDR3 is TGTGCCAGCAGTGAAACAAACGTCTATGGCTACACCTTC.

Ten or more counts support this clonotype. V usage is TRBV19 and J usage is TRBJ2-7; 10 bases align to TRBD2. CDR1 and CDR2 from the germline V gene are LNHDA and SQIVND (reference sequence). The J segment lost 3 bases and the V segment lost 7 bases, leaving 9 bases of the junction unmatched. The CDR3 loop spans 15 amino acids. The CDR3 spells CASTSRTSGIYEQYF. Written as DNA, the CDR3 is TGTGCCAGTACCTCCCGCACTAGCGGGATCTACGAGCAGTACTTC.

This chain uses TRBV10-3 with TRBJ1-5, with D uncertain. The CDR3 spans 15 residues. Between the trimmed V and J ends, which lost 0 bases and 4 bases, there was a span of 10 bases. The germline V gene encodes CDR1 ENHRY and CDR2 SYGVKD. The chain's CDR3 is CAISESFTVNQPQHF. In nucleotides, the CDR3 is TGTGCCATCAGTGAGTCGTTTACAGTTAATCAGCCCCAGCATTTT.

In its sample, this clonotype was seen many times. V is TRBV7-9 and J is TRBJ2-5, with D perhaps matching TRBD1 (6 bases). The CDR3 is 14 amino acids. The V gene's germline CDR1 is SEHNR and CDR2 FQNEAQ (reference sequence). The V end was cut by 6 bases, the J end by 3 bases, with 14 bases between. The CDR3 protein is CASREGVAEETQYF. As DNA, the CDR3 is TGTGCCAGCAGAGAGGGGGTAGCCGAAGAGACCCAGTACTTC.

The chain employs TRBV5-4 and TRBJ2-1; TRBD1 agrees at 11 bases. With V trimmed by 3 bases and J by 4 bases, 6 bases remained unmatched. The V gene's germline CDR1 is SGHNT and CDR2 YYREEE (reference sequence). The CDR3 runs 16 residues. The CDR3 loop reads CASSYPGTGGYNEQFF. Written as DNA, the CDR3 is TGTGCCAGCAGCTACCCCGGGACAGGGGGGTACAATGAGCAGTTCTTC.

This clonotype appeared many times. CDR3 bases: TGCAGCGTTGAGGGGGGGAAGTTCTTC. This encodes CSVEGGKFF. The J gene is TRBJ2-1, the V gene TRBV29-1; 7 bases line up with TRBD2. The CDR3 is made up of 9 amino acids. Germline trimming cut 3 bases from V and 14 bases from J; bases unmatched to any gene: 1. The germline CDR1 and CDR2 sequences are SQVTM and ANQGSEA.

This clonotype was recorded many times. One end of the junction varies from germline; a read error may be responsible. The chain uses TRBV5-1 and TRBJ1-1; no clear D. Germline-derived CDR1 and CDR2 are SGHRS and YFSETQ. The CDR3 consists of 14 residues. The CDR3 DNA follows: TGCGCCAGCAGTTTGGGCGGGTTGAACACTGAAGCTTTCTTT. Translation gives CASSLGGLNTEAFF.

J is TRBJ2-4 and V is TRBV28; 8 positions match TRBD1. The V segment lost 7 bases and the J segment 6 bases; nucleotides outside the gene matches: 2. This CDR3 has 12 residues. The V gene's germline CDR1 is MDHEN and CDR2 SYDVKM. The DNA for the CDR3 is TGTGCCAGCAAGACAGGGGTAAACATTCAGTACTTC. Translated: CASKTGVNIQYF.